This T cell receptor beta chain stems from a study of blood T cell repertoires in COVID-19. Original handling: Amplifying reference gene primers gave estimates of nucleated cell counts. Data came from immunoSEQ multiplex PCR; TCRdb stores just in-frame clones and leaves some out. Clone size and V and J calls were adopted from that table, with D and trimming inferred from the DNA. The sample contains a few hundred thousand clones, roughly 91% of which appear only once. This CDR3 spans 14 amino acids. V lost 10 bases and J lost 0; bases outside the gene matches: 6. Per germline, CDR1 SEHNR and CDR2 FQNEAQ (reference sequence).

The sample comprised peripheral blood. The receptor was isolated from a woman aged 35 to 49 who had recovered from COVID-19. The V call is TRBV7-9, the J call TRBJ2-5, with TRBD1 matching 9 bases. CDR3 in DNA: TGTGCCACCACGACAGGGGGACACCAAGAGACCCAGTACTTC. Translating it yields CATTTGGHQETQYF.